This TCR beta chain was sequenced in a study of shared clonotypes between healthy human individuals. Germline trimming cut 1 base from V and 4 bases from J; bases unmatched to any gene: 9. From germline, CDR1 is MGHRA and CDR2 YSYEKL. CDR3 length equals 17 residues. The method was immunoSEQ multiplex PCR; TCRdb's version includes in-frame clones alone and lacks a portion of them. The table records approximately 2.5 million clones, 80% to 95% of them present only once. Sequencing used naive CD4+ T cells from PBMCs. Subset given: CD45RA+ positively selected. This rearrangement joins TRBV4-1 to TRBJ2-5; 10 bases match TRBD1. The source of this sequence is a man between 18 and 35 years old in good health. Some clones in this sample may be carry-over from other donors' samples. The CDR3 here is CASSQVRDRGGGETQYF. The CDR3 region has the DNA TGCGCCAGCAGCCAAGTACGGGACAGGGGAGGGGGAGAGACCCAGTACTTC.